One sample yielded the 16 T cell receptor beta chains listed below, sequenced in a study of T-cell reconstitution after alpha-beta-depleted transplantation in children. As it was prepared, the TCRbeta library received unique molecular identifiers. Each CDR3 protein is one row after TCRdb ran MiXCR on the PCR reads. In the table there are approximately 630,000 distinct CDR3 sequences, around 12% of which are singletons. The starting material was PBMCs, obtained before TCRalphabeta/CD19-depleted stem cell transplant. Source of these receptors: a girl aged 2 to 10 with congenital amegakaryocytic thrombocytopenia, due to receive a stem cell transplant.

Remarks on this clonotype: One base away lies a much larger clone, so this may be a sequencing read error. The chain combines TRBV20-1 with TRBJ2-3; a weak D match, TRBD1 (5 bases). The end of the DNA is better explained by TRBJ1-5, so the J call may be wrong. This CDR3 region has 16 residues. The germline gives CDR1 DFQATT, CDR2 SNEGSKA (reference sequence). The CDR3 nucleotides are TGCAGTGCTAGGGGTGCTCGGCAGGGACCAACCGATACGCAGCATTTT. Protein product: CSARGARQGPTDTQHF.

The chain has TRBV12-3 or TRBV12-4 and TRBJ1-2, with D unresolved. The CDR3 spans 13 residues. V was trimmed by 4 bases and J by 2 bases, leaving 8 bases between them. CDR3 nucleotides: TGTGCCAGCAGTTATCAATTCAACTATGGCTACACCTTC. It translates to CASSYQFNYGYTF.

The chain links TRBV2 to TRBJ2-7, with 9 bases matching TRBD1. The CDR3 sequence is 14 residues long. With V trimmed by 6 bases and J by 3 bases, 6 bases remained unmatched. The germline V gene has CDR1 SNHLY and CDR2 FYNNEI. CDR3 DNA: TGTGCCAGCAGGGGACAGGGTCTGGGCTACGAGCAGTACTTC. Translation gives CASRGQGLGYEQYF.

In this sample, this clonotype turned up many times. The gene calls are TRBV29-1 and TRBJ2-4, with a tentative D call TRBD1 (5 bases). The germline V and J ends were trimmed by 4 bases and 0 bases, with 10 bases remaining between them. CDR3 length: 14 residues. CDR1 SQVTM and CDR2 ANQGSEA come from the germline V gene. The CDR3 DNA follows: TGCAGCGTTGCCGACAGAATAGCCAAAAACATTCAGTACTTC. This codes for CSVADRIAKNIQYF.

This clonotype was detected a few times. The rearrangement joins TRBV10-3 to TRBJ2-7; TRBD1 is a possible D gene (5 bases). V gave up 1 base and J gave up 6 bases, with 13 bases separating them. The CDR3 spans 14 residues. Germline lookup yields CDR1 ENHRY and CDR2 SYGVKD. CDR3 coding DNA: TGTGCCATCAGTGAGTATGCGCAGGGATCCGAGCAGTACTTC. Translation gives CAISEYAQGSEQYF.

The chain combines TRBV12-3 or TRBV12-4 with TRBJ1-2, with unresolved D. The CDR3 contains 14 residues. With 5 bases removed from V and 4 bases from J, the gap between germline ends came to 14 bases. As DNA, the CDR3 is TGTGCCAGCAGTGTGCGGAAGCTAACCTATGGCTACACCTTC. Residues: CASSVRKLTYGYTF.

This clonotype occurred many times. The rearrangement uses TRBV12-3 or TRBV12-4 and TRBJ2-4; TRBD1 matches 7 bases. This CDR3 is 14 amino acids long. V shed 4 bases and J 1 base; nucleotides not matched to a gene: 1. CDR3 protein: CASSSQGAKNIQYF. The CDR3 DNA follows: TGTGCCAGCAGTTCACAGGGGGCCAAAAACATTCAGTACTTC.

The genes are TRBV2 and TRBJ2-5; D possibly corresponds to TRBD1 (5 bases). The CDR3 sequence is 13 residues long. The V gene lost 4 bases and the J gene lost 2 bases, with 8 bases spanning the gap. Germline V gene lookup returns CDR1 SNHLY and CDR2 FYNNEI. CDR3 amino acids: CASSATAQETQYF. The DNA of the CDR3 is TGTGCCAGCAGTGCGACAGCACAAGAGACCCAGTACTTC.

The rearrangement links TRBV7-9 to TRBJ2-3; 8 bases are a match to TRBD2. J lost 0 bases, V lost 5 bases, and 4 bases had no gene match. Germline CDR1 SEHNR, CDR2 FQNEAQ (reference sequence). CDR3 length: 15 residues. This CDR3 reads CASSDASGSTDTQYF. The CDR3 DNA follows: TGTGCCAGCAGCGATGCTAGCGGGAGCACAGATACGCAGTATTTT.

CDR3 amino acids: CASRLDNTDTQYF. Written as DNA, the CDR3 is TGTGCCAGCAGATTGGACAACACAGATACGCAGTATTTT. The chain combines TRBV11-2 with TRBJ2-3; perhaps TRBD1 as D (5 bases). Trimming took off 6 bases at V and 2 bases at J, with 9 bases between the two ends. The CDR3 loop spans 13 amino acids. Germline lookup yields CDR1 SGHAT and CDR2 FQNNGV.

The chain is built from TRBV7-7 and TRBJ2-2, with D hard to call. Trimming cost V 2 bases and J 4 bases, with 8 bases left between them. Per the germline V gene, CDR1 is SSHAT and CDR2 is FNYEAQ (reference sequence). There are 14 residues in the CDR3. CDR3 in DNA: TGTGCCAGCAGCTTATCTCCGGGCACCGGGGAGCTGTTTTTT. It specifies CASSLSPGTGELFF. Looking up the rest from reference TRBV7-7 and TRBJ2-2 gives the full variable domain: GAGVSQSPRYKVTKRGQDVTLRCDPISSHATLYWYQQALGQGPEFLTYFNYEAQPDKSGLPSDRFSAERPEGSISTLTIQRTEQRDSAMYRCASSLSPGTGELFFGEGSRLTVL.

A word on this clonotype: A much larger clone differs by one base, so this may be a read error. This chain joins TRBV20-1 and TRBJ2-3; TRBD2 matches at 9 bases. Germline CDR1 reads DFQATT; CDR2 reads SNEGSKA (reference sequence). CDR3 length: 15 residues. The junction had 4 bases not matched to a gene; V was cut back by 1 base and J by 2 bases. CDR3 in amino acids: CSARVPSGNTDTQYF. CDR3 nucleotides: TGCAGTGCTAGAGTTCCTAGCGGGAACACAGATACGCAGTATTTT.

This clonotype was seen many times. The V call is TRBV20-1, the J call TRBJ2-1; 10 bases agree with TRBD1. Germline V CDR1 and CDR2: DFQATT, SNEGSKA (reference sequence). V was clipped by 3 bases and J by 10 bases; unmatched bases: 9. CDR3 size: 14 residues. CDR3 sequence: CSARTTGTGEEQFF. The DNA for the CDR3 is TGCAGTGCTAGGACAACCGGGACAGGGGAAGAGCAGTTCTTC.

This clonotype was seen many times. The chain employs TRBV7-6 and TRBJ2-3, with D perhaps TRBD1 or TRBD2 (5 bases each). The germline V gene encodes CDR1 SGHVS and CDR2 FNYEAQ. The ends were cut back, 5 bases at V and 4 bases at J, with 19 bases in the middle. This CDR3 contains 16 residues. This CDR3 is CASSLPGIGSPDTQYF. In DNA, the CDR3 is TGTGCCAGCAGCCTACCAGGGATAGGGAGTCCAGATACGCAGTATTTT.

The sample holds many counts of this clonotype. This chain uses TRBV6-1 with TRBJ1-1; no clear D. The CDR3 spans 13 residues. Looked up from germline, CDR1 is MNHNS and CDR2 is SASEGT. Trimming pared 7 bases from V and 6 bases from J, leaving 15 bases between. The CDR3 nucleotides are TGTGCCAGCACCCCTTGGGGAATCGCTGAAGCTTTCTTT. This translates into CASTPWGIAEAFF.

In this sample, this clonotype turned up a few times. The rearrangement joins TRBV7-7 to TRBJ2-1; a possible D gene is TRBD1 (6 bases). The CDR3 consists of 15 residues. Trimming left V 5 bases short and J 6 bases short, with 17 bases between. Germline V gene lookup returns CDR1 SSHAT and CDR2 FNYEAQ (reference sequence). The CDR3 loop reads CASSEGDGRSNEQFF. Written as DNA, the CDR3 is TGTGCCAGCAGCGAGGGGGATGGGCGTAGCAATGAGCAGTTCTTC. The full variable domain, with the rest looked up from reference TRBV7-7 and TRBJ2-1, is GAGVSQSPRYKVTKRGQDVTLRCDPISSHATLYWYQQALGQGPEFLTYFNYEAQPDKSGLPSDRFSAERPEGSISTLTIQRTEQRDSAMYRCASSEGDGRSNEQFFGPGTRLTVL.